This T cell receptor (beta chain) was recovered during a study of blood T cell repertoires in COVID-19. On the study more broadly: COVID-19 samples collected from the United States, Italy and Spain covered acute and convalescent phases. T cells, B-cell-depleted T cells, or PBMCs provided the cDNA or gDNA that served as material.

CDR3 length: 13 amino acids. Germline CDR1 is MNHEY and CDR2 is SVGEGT. Trimming stripped 5 bases from V and 2 bases from J, with 7 bases between. This clone was counted only a few times. Original processing methods: Estimation of nucleated cell counts was performed using reference gene primer amplification. Profiled with immunoSEQ multiplex PCR; TCRdb holds only in-frame clones, not every one. V and J calls and clone size are given by that table; D and trimming were obtained from the DNA. The sample holds approximately 150,000 clones; 80% to 90% are singletons and the top ten take roughly 3.5%. This sequence joins TRBV6-2 or TRBV6-3 and TRBJ1-3; D not resolved. Sample: peripheral blood. This TCR was sampled from a man in his sixties or seventies with acute or convalescent COVID-19. The CDR3 loop reads CASSLDTGNTIYF. Here the CDR3 DNA reads TGTGCCAGCAGTCTCGACACTGGAAACACCATATATTTT.